Below are 32 T cell receptor beta chains sequenced from a single sample in a study of CD8+CD57+ T cells in acquired aplastic anemia. Patients who underwent sequencing had shown CD8+CD57+ cell expansion by flow cytometry. Genomic DNA served as template for TCR beta VDJ and CDR3 profiling. TCRdb re-derived calls from the reads in MiXCR, one entry per CDR3 protein. The sample records roughly 250,000 distinct CDR3 sequences, 45% to 50% being singletons. Sequencing was performed on sorted CD4+, CD8+, or CD8+CD57+ T cells (not recorded which) from PBMCs. The receptors originated from a human donor with aplastic anemia.

This clonotype was picked up many times. The chain carries TRBV20-1 and TRBJ1-2, with a possible D match to TRBD1 (5 bases). The germline gives CDR1 DFQATT, CDR2 SNEGSKA (reference sequence). The CDR3 consists of 15 residues. V dropped 0 bases and J dropped 3 bases, with 14 bases sitting between them. The CDR3 sequence: CSARDSIGGHYGYTF. DNA of the CDR3: TGCAGTGCTAGAGATAGTATCGGGGGTCACTATGGCTACACCTTC.

This clonotype appeared a few times. The rearrangement joins TRBV19 to TRBJ1-1; no definite D call. Germline V gene sequence: CDR1 LNHDA, CDR2 SQIVND (reference sequence). This CDR3 has 11 residues. V was cut by 2 bases and J by 7 bases, with 5 bases left in between. This CDR3 reads CASSISYEAFF. Here the CDR3 DNA reads TGTGCCAGTAGTATAAGTTATGAAGCTTTCTTT.

The chain recombines TRBV12-3 or TRBV12-4 with TRBJ2-1; D may be TRBD2 (5 bases). V was trimmed by 3 bases and J by 0 bases, leaving 12 bases between them. CDR3 size: 16 residues. The CDR3 nucleotides are TGTGCCAGCAGTTTGAGCGGAAAGAGCTCCTACAATGAGCAGTTCTTC. It translates to CASSLSGKSSYNEQFF.

The table lists this clonotype with many counts. The chain joins TRBV7-9 to TRBJ2-3; TRBD2 matches at 10 bases. Trimming at V came to 1 base and at J to 6 bases, leaving 7 bases not matched to a gene. CDR3 length: 16 residues. CDR1 and CDR2 (germline): SEHNR, FQNEAQ (reference sequence). DNA of the CDR3: TGTGCCAGCAGCTTAGTACTAGCGGGAATAGTGGATACGCAGTATTTT. As protein: CASSLVLAGIVDTQYF.

The rearrangement uses TRBV2 and TRBJ1-2, with 7 nucleotides matching TRBD1. Germline CDR1 is SNHLY and CDR2 is FYNNEI. The junction had 5 bases not matched to a gene; V was cut back by 6 bases and J by 7 bases. The CDR3 is 12 residues long. The CDR3 sequence: CASRLTGVGYTF. The CDR3 nucleotides read TGTGCCAGCAGGCTCACAGGGGTTGGCTACACCTTC.

CDR3 DNA: TGCGCCAGCAGCTGGGACAGGGGCAACTATGGCTACACCTTC. Amino acids: CASSWDRGNYGYTF. The chain couples TRBV5-1 to TRBJ1-2; 10 bases match TRBD1. Germline lookup yields CDR1 SGHRS and CDR2 YFSETQ. The CDR3 is 14 amino acids. The trim removed 3 bases at V and 2 bases at J, leaving 1 base unmatched.

V and J are TRBV5-1 and TRBJ2-5; D possibly matches TRBD1 or TRBD2 (5 bases each). Germline V gene data show CDR1 as SGHRS and CDR2 as YFSETQ. This CDR3 has 14 residues. V was pared by 4 bases and J by 3 bases, with 13 bases between. The CDR3 reads CASSSGHPEETQYF. For the CDR3, the DNA is TGCGCCAGCAGCAGCGGACACCCTGAAGAGACCCAGTACTTC.

A word on this clonotype: A much larger clone is a single base away; this may be a read error. This rearrangement joins TRBV14 to TRBJ2-2, with 9 bases matching TRBD2. The CDR3 has 16 amino acids. Germline V gene lookup returns CDR1 SGHDN and CDR2 FVKESK. The V gene end was trimmed by 1 base and the J gene end by 9 bases; junction bases not matched to a gene: 9. DNA for the CDR3: TGTGCCAGCAGCCAAGCCGCGCTAGCGGGGTTCAGGGAGCTGTTTTTT. It yields the protein CASSQAALAGFRELFF.

This rearrangement joins TRBV12-3 or TRBV12-4 to TRBJ1-1; D unclear. V shed 6 bases and J shed 1 base, with 12 bases lying between them. The CDR3 consists of 14 residues. This CDR3 is CASRVSTANTEAFF. The CDR3 bases are TGTGCCAGCAGAGTAAGTACAGCGAACACTGAAGCTTTCTTT.

The rearrangement links TRBV10-1 to TRBJ2-5; D is ambiguous. Trimming took 5 bases from V and 4 from J, leaving 8 bases between them. Germline-derived CDR1 and CDR2 are WNHNN and SYGVQD (reference sequence). The CDR3 is 12 residues long. The CDR3 protein is CASSRSAETQYF. The CDR3 DNA follows: TGCGCCAGCAGTAGATCAGCAGAGACCCAGTACTTC.

As to this clonotype: One junction end disagrees with the germline gene, perhaps due to a read error. This chain links TRBV15 with TRBJ2-5; 7 bases agree with TRBD1. Germline CDR1 reads LNHNV; CDR2 reads YYDKDF (reference sequence). The CDR3 contains 16 residues. This CDR3 is CATGRGPGQRQETRYF. The DNA of the CDR3 is TGTGCCACCGGCAGAGGACCGGGACAGCGCCAAGAGACCCGGTACTTC.

This clonotype was counted many times. V usage is TRBV4-1 and J usage is TRBJ1-1; D unclear. V shed 0 bases and J shed 0 bases, with 5 bases lying between them. The CDR3 extends over 14 amino acids. CDR1 is MGHRA, CDR2 YSYEKL, per germline. The DNA for the CDR3 is TGCGCCAGCAGCCAAGAAGGATTGAACACTGAAGCTTTCTTT. Its translation: CASSQEGLNTEAFF.

In this sample, this clonotype turned up many times. The rearrangement joins TRBV2 to TRBJ2-7; 8 nucleotides match TRBD2. The CDR3 contains 15 residues. Per the germline V gene, CDR1 is SNHLY and CDR2 is FYNNEI. After removal of 2 bases from V and 1 base from J, the junction contained 4 bases not matched to a gene. CDR3 amino acids: CASSESRGGSYEQYF. In DNA, the CDR3 is TGTGCCAGCAGTGAATCCCGGGGGGGATCCTACGAGCAGTACTTC.

This clonotype was recorded once. The chain uses TRBV29-1 and TRBJ1-2, with D perhaps TRBD1 (6 bases). The V gene's germline CDR1 is SQVTM and CDR2 ANQGSEA. This CDR3 spans 12 amino acids. Trimming pared 4 bases from V and 7 bases from J, leaving 13 bases between. The CDR3, as DNA: TGCAGCGTTGTTAGGGGGGTGGGTGGCTACACCTTC. Protein sequence: CSVVRGVGGYTF. The whole variable domain, filled in from reference TRBV29-1 and TRBJ1-2, reads SAVISQKPSRDICQRGTSLTIQCQVDSQVTMMFWYRQQPGQSLTLIATANQGSEATYESGFVIDKFPISRPNLTFSTLTVSNMSPEDSSIYLCSVVRGVGGYTFGSGTRLTVV.

The chain couples TRBV7-9 to TRBJ2-7; D possibly corresponds to TRBD1 (6 bases). The CDR3 has 15 amino acids. Trimming pared 6 bases from V and 0 bases from J, leaving 15 bases between. Germline CDR1 reads SEHNR; CDR2 reads FQNEAQ (reference sequence). The CDR3 reads CASSEERGISYEQYF. CDR3 in DNA: TGTGCCAGCAGTGAAGAAAGGGGGATCTCCTACGAGCAGTACTTC.

The J gene is TRBJ2-1, the V gene TRBV5-8; a possible D gene is TRBD2 (5 bases). V was trimmed by 6 bases and J by 4 bases, leaving 20 bases between them. This CDR3 has 16 amino acids. Germline V gene lookup returns CDR1 SGHTS and CDR2 YDEGEE. CDR3: CASTSPLMGVYNEQFF. The CDR3 nucleotides are TGTGCCAGCACATCTCCCCTTATGGGAGTTTACAATGAGCAGTTCTTC.

The chain couples TRBV19 to TRBJ2-7; D may be TRBD1 or TRBD2 (5 bases each). Germline V gives CDR1 LNHDA, CDR2 SQIVND (reference sequence). The CDR3 length is 15 residues. V lost 5 bases, J lost 8 bases, and 22 bases lay in between. CDR3 sequence reads: CASSVGTFLLDKQYF. The CDR3 DNA reads as TGTGCCAGTAGTGTGGGGACCTTTCTTCTTGACAAGCAGTACTTC. Based on the CDR3 plus reference TRBV19 and TRBJ2-7, the full variable domain is DGGITQSPKYLFRKEGQNVTLSCEQNLNHDAMYWYRQDPGQGLRLIYYSQIVNDFQKGDIAEGYSVSREKKESFPLTVTSAQKNPTAFYLCASSVGTFLLDKQYFGPGTRLTVT.

On this clonotype: A much larger clone lies a single base off, so this may be a read error. The chain joins TRBV6-1 to TRBJ2-5; 7 nucleotides match TRBD2. Unmatched junction bases numbered 10, after V lost 7 bases and J lost 5 bases. Germline loops: CDR1 MNHNS, CDR2 SASEGT. CDR3 length: 14 residues. The CDR3: CASTLGLGVETQYF. The CDR3 nucleotides read TGTGCCAGCACCCTCGGACTAGGAGTGGAGACCCAGTACTTC.

This chain connects TRBV7-2 to TRBJ1-2; D perhaps matches TRBD1 (5 bases). From germline, CDR1 is SGHTA and CDR2 FQGNSA. The V end lost 0 bases, the J end lost 6 bases, and 11 bases lay between the germline ends. The CDR3 runs to 14 residues. The DNA of the CDR3 is TGTGCCAGCAGCTTAGCGCGGGGGGTTAATGGCTACACCTTC. It translates to CASSLARGVNGYTF.

This clonotype was counted once. A read error may produce the germline difference seen at one junction end. In nucleotides, the CDR3 is TGTGCCGGCAGCTCAGGTGGTGTGGGACTACCCTCCTACAATGAGCAGTTCTTC. Translated, it gives CAGSSGGVGLPSYNEQFF. The genes are TRBV11-2 and TRBJ2-1, with 7 bases fitting TRBD2. The CDR3 covers 18 residues. Germline-derived CDR1 and CDR2 are SGHAT and FQNNGV.

The chain links TRBV20-1 to TRBJ1-6; TRBD1 matches at 11 bases. The germline V gene encodes CDR1 DFQATT and CDR2 SNEGSKA (reference sequence). The CDR3 length is 13 residues. V dropped 6 bases and J dropped 6; count of bases not matched to a gene: 1. The CDR3 loop reads CSAGTGGNSPLHF. The CDR3 DNA reads as TGCAGTGCGGGGACAGGGGGTAATTCACCCCTCCACTTT.

This clonotype came up many times. V gene TRBV11-2 combines with J gene TRBJ1-6, with a possible D match to TRBD1 (6 bases). The CDR3 is 19 residues long. V gave up 5 bases and J gave up 4 bases, with 24 bases separating them. Germline values: CDR1 SGHAT, CDR2 FQNNGV. CDR3: CASSHDTVTGTQYNSPLHF. DNA of the CDR3: TGTGCCAGCAGCCATGATACAGTAACCGGGACACAATATAATTCACCCCTCCACTTT.

This clonotype was recorded a few times. V is TRBV7-2 and J is TRBJ1-2; D is unresolved. V lost 1 base to trimming and J lost 7 bases, with 7 bases between them. The CDR3 runs 12 residues. Germline loops: CDR1 SGHTA, CDR2 FQGNSA. The CDR3 nucleotides read TGTGCCAGCAGCTTAGTAGGTCGTGGCTACACCTTC. Protein product: CASSLVGRGYTF.

The chain recombines TRBV7-2 with TRBJ2-1; 10 bases map to TRBD2. J gave up 9 bases and V 7 bases, and 15 bases lay outside the gene matches. Germline values: CDR1 SGHTA, CDR2 FQGNSA. The CDR3 has 16 residues. The CDR3 loop reads CASTGGLAGGLSEQFF. CDR3 nucleotides: TGTGCCAGCACCGGGGGGTTAGCGGGGGGTTTATCTGAGCAGTTCTTC.

V gene TRBV7-7 combines with J gene TRBJ2-3; 8 bases agree with TRBD2. This CDR3 comprises 15 residues. Per the germline V gene, CDR1 is SSHAT and CDR2 is FNYEAQ (reference sequence). Written as DNA, the CDR3 is TGTGCTAGCGGCTCCGGGACTAGGGTGACAGATACGCAGTATTTT. It specifies CASGSGTRVTDTQYF.

The genes are TRBV2 and TRBJ1-2, with D perhaps matching TRBD1 (6 bases). This CDR3 is 14 amino acids long. Per the germline V gene, CDR1 is SNHLY and CDR2 is FYNNEI. Trimming removed 4 bases from V and 8 bases from J, with 17 bases in between. The CDR3 DNA follows: TGTGCCAGCAGTGCCCAGGGGACTATAGGGGGCTACACCTTC. Translation: CASSAQGTIGGYTF.

This clonotype was seen ten or more times. This rearrangement joins TRBV7-9 to TRBJ2-7; 9 positions agree with TRBD1. V lost 1 base, J lost 0 bases, and 7 bases stayed unmatched. Germline V gene sequence: CDR1 SEHNR, CDR2 FQNEAQ (reference sequence). This CDR3 comprises 17 residues. The CDR3 is CASSLVPPGQGSYEQYF. CDR3 DNA: TGTGCCAGCAGCTTAGTGCCCCCGGGACAGGGCTCCTACGAGCAGTACTTC.

As to this clonotype: An end of the junction does not agree with germline; a read error may underlie this. V gene TRBV13 combines with J gene TRBJ1-1; D might be TRBD1 (6 bases). The CDR3 sequence is 16 residues long. Germline lookup yields CDR1 PRHDT and CDR2 FYEKMQ (reference sequence). This CDR3 is CASSQARGRGGTEAFF. Here the CDR3 DNA reads TGCGCCAGCAGCCAAGCTCGGGGGCGGGGGGGCACTGAAGCTTTCTTT.

The CDR3 bases are TGTGCCAGCATCTTTCGAGGGAGTCCTCGGACCCAGTACTTC. Translated: CASIFRGSPRTQYF. The rearrangement joins TRBV5-8 to TRBJ2-5; D perhaps matches TRBD2 (5 bases). CDR1 is SGHTS and CDR2 is YDEGEE in the germline V gene. The CDR3 runs to 14 residues. V gave up 6 bases and J gave up 7 bases, with 19 bases separating them.

This clonotype was detected many times. V is TRBV6-5 and J is TRBJ2-7; 8 positions agree with TRBD1. Germline CDR1 is MNHEY and CDR2 is SVGAGI. The CDR3 length is 18 residues. Germline trimming cut 4 bases from V and 3 bases from J; bases unmatched to any gene: 17. In DNA, the CDR3 is TGTGCCAGCAGTTCCCCCCCCAAGGACAGGGTACTCCACTACGAGCAGTACTTC. Translating it yields CASSSPPKDRVLHYEQYF.

This clonotype appeared a few times. The rearrangement uses TRBV2 and TRBJ2-5, with unresolved D. The germline gives CDR1 SNHLY, CDR2 FYNNEI. Trimming removed 6 bases from V and 11 bases from J, with 16 bases in between. The CDR3 covers 12 residues. The CDR3 region has the DNA TGTGCCAGCAGGGTGGCCTCCTATGAGCAGTACTTC. Translation gives CASRVASYEQYF.

This clonotype was counted ten times or more. The chain joins TRBV20-1 to TRBJ2-5; 10 positions match TRBD1. CDR1 DFQATT and CDR2 SNEGSKA come from the germline V gene (reference sequence). Trimming at V came to 5 bases and at J to 5 bases, leaving 8 bases not matched to a gene. The CDR3 is 14 amino acids. The CDR3 nucleotides are TGCAGTGCTGACCCCGGGACAGGGGACGAGACCCAGTACTTC. Translation: CSADPGTGDETQYF.